These T cell receptor beta chains were read from a single sample in a study of blood T cell repertoires in COVID-19. The repertoire was sequenced with immunoSEQ multiplex PCR; TCRdb's copy has only in-frame clones and lacks some. The sample records fewer than 300,000 clones, nearly 90% being singletons. The sequencing input was peripheral blood. Source of these receptors: a man aged 18 to 29 with active or convalescent COVID-19. Each CDR3 is given with its conserved first and last residue. Each record gives: CDR3 length, V gene, J gene, CDR3 protein.

>15|TRBV14|TRBJ1-2
CASSQEYSTIYGYTF
>12|TRBV24-1|TRBJ2-3
CATSDSVDTQYF
>15|TRBV11-2|TRBJ1-3
CASSSGQGTGNTIYF
>15|TRBV5-1|TRBJ2-5
CASSLAPGVPETQYF
>15|TRBV12-5|TRBJ1-5
CASEEGRGRGQPQHF
>16|TRBV29-1|TRBJ2-6
CSVSGTGGAGANVLTF
>18|TRBV21-1|TRBJ1-5
CASHRDRVLKCSNQPQHF
>14|TRBV11-2|TRBJ1-5
CASSFDRGGQPQHF
>15|TRBV5-1|TRBJ1-2
CASSKGTGTWDGYTF
>12|TRBV6-5|TRBJ2-1
CASSYGHNEQFF
>17|TRBV10-3|TRBJ2-7
CAISESRTGKSSYEQYF
>15|TRBV10-3|TRBJ2-2
CAISLGGENTGELFF
>13|TRBV27|TRBJ2-1
CASSPRWPDEQFF
>14|TRBV5-6|TRBJ2-5
CASSLRGAGETQYF
>12|TRBV11-1|TRBJ2-1
CASSLARGKQFF
>13|TRBV6-1|TRBJ1-5
CASSTMVDQPQHF
>12|TRBV3-1/TRBV3-2|TRBJ2-7
CASGSGPYEQYF
>14|TRBV5-5|TRBJ1-2
CASSGRTGAIGYTF
>16|TRBV2|TRBJ1-1
CASSPDRGLPGTEAFF
>15|TRBV19|TRBJ1-2
CASSDRDRGNYGYTF
>11|TRBV12-3/TRBV12-4|TRBJ2-3
CASLRTDTQYF
>13|TRBV27|TRBJ2-7
CASSSSGGHEQYF
>14|TRBV7-9|TRBJ2-5
CASCRVGDSETQYF
>17|TRBV7-8|TRBJ1-1
CASSLVERARPNTEAFF
>16|TRBV6-8|TRBJ1-4
CASSLLEFPTNEKLFF
>13|TRBV19|TRBJ1-5
CASSLLRDQPQHF
>15|TRBV27|TRBJ1-4
CASSWGSTDNEKLFF
>14|TRBV6-6|TRBJ2-7
CASSYLGRVYEQYF
>14|TRBV10-2|TRBJ2-3
CASSERGEGDTQYF
>16|TRBV5-6|TRBJ2-7
CASSLPGRVYSYEQYF
>15|TRBV12-5|TRBJ2-1
CASGLVSPGDDEQFF
>15|TRBV5-1|TRBJ1-5
CASSLLSGSNQPQHF
>15|TRBV18|TRBJ1-3
CASSPPGTGGNTIYF
>15|TRBV29-1|TRBJ2-2
CSVEGGQGASGELFF
>20|TRBV6-2/TRBV6-3|TRBJ2-5
CASSYSKNRIDSGDWETQYF
>15|TRBV2|TRBJ2-1
CASSDPRDSYNEQFF
>16|TRBV19|TRBJ1-6
CASSISPRGRGSPLHF
>15|TRBV28|TRBJ1-6
CASSSSGSYNSPLHF
>18|TRBV11-2|TRBJ1-3
CASSLVVGRLGSGNTIYF
>14|TRBV11-2|TRBJ1-6
CASSLVVRYSPLHF
>13|TRBV12-5|TRBJ1-1
CASGQRGITEAFF
>14|TRBV6-2/TRBV6-3|TRBJ1-5
CASSPPGSNQPQHF
>22|TRBV27|TRBJ2-1
CASSTSSLGLAGYTSSYNEQFF